The 19 T cell receptor beta chains presented below share a single source sample, sequenced in a study of blood T cell repertoires in COVID-19. Using immunoSEQ multiplex PCR, the repertoire was profiled, and TCRdb retains in-frame clones only, with some absent. The sample records about 180,000 clones, nearly 90% being singletons. Sequencing used peripheral blood. These receptors originate from a man between 18 and 35 years old who had recovered from COVID-19.

V and J are TRBV5-4 and TRBJ2-4, with TRBD1 matching 7 bases. The CDR3 length is 15 residues. V shed 6 bases, J shed 0 bases, and the junction held 6 bases outside the gene matches. CDR1 SGHNT and CDR2 YYREEE come from the germline V gene (reference sequence). The CDR3 nucleotides read TGTGCCAGCACCCCTCAGGGGGAAGCCAAAAACATTCAGTACTTC. Its protein product is CASTPQGEAKNIQYF.

The rearrangement joins TRBV7-2 to TRBJ2-1, with D possibly TRBD2 on 5 matching bases. This CDR3 is 15 amino acids long. From germline, CDR1 is SGHTA and CDR2 FQGNSA. The ends were cut back, 5 bases at V and 1 base at J, with 12 bases in the middle. The CDR3 DNA is TGTGCCAGCAGCCCTGGACTTGATTCCTACAATGAGCAGTTCTTC. Translated: CASSPGLDSYNEQFF.

The rearrangement uses TRBV5-8 and TRBJ2-5; a weak D match, TRBD1 (5 bases). The germline V gene has CDR1 SGHTS and CDR2 YDEGEE. This CDR3 spans 15 amino acids. V shed 0 bases and J shed 3 bases, with 12 bases lying between them. CDR3 in amino acids: CASSLAAKGKETQYF. In DNA form, the CDR3 reads TGTGCCAGCAGCTTGGCGGCAAAGGGGAAAGAGACCCAGTACTTC.

The V and J genes are TRBV4-3 and TRBJ2-3; 8 bases match TRBD1. CDR3 length equals 16 residues. Germline V gives CDR1 LGHNA, CDR2 YSLEER. The junction had 12 bases not matched to a gene; V was cut back by 4 bases and J by 6 bases. CDR3 DNA: TGCGCCAGCAGCCCGGGACAGGCCAAAATCTTCGATACGCAGTATTTT. This sequence encodes CASSPGQAKIFDTQYF.

The J gene is TRBJ1-4, the V gene TRBV9; a weak D match, TRBD1 (5 bases). Germline CDR1 reads SGDLS; CDR2 reads YYNGEE. This CDR3 contains 15 residues. V lost 6 bases, J lost 4 bases, and 16 bases lay in between. The CDR3 spells CASTRDPGGNEKLFF. The CDR3 nucleotides read TGTGCCAGCACCAGGGACCCGGGGGGTAATGAAAAACTGTTTTTT. Using reference TRBV9 and TRBJ1-4 for the parts outside the CDR3, the full variable domain is DSGVTQTPKHLITATGQRVTLRCSPRSGDLSVYWYQQSLDQGLQFLIQYYNGEERAKGNILERFSAQQFPDLHSELNLSSLELGDSALYFCASTRDPGGNEKLFFGSGTQLSVL.

V and J are TRBV18 and TRBJ2-7; the match to TRBD1 covers 7 bases. J gave up 4 bases and V 6 bases, and 12 bases lay outside the gene matches. In germline, CDR1 is KGHSH, CDR2 LQKENI. The CDR3 runs 15 residues. The CDR3 reads CASSIASGTEYEQYF. The CDR3 region has the DNA TGTGCCAGCTCCATCGCCTCCGGGACAGAGTACGAGCAGTACTTC. Variable domain in full (rest from reference TRBV18 and TRBJ2-7): NAGVMQNPRHLVRRRGQEARLRCSPMKGHSHVYWYRQLPEEGLKFMVYLQKENIIDESGMPKERFSAEFPKEGPSILRIQQVVRGDSAAYFCASSIASGTEYEQYFGPGTRLTVT.

The chain combines TRBV5-1 with TRBJ2-7; a weak D match, TRBD1 (6 bases). Germline lookup yields CDR1 SGHRS and CDR2 YFSETQ. The CDR3 extends over 13 amino acids. Trimming cost V 5 bases and J 2 bases, with 11 bases left between them. This CDR3 is CASSFTGTYEQYF. The CDR3 DNA is TGCGCCAGCAGTTTTACAGGGACCTACGAGCAGTACTTC.

The V call is TRBV12-5, the J call TRBJ2-1; weak D call: TRBD2 (6 bases). This CDR3 region has 16 residues. V was shortened by 6 bases and J by 2 bases, with 17 bases between the two germline ends. Germline V gives CDR1 LGHNT, CDR2 FRNRAP. The CDR3 sequence is CASGKTGTQTYNEQFF. DNA for the CDR3: TGTGCTAGTGGCAAAACCGGGACTCAAACCTACAATGAGCAGTTCTTC.

The rearrangement links TRBV4-3 to TRBJ2-7, with D perhaps matching TRBD1 (6 bases). Germline lookup yields CDR1 LGHNA and CDR2 YSLEER. With 3 bases removed from V and 3 bases from J, the gap between germline ends came to 15 bases. The CDR3 spans 15 residues. The CDR3 nucleotides read TGCGCCAGCAGCCAGATGAGGGGGACCCACTACGAGCAGTACTTC. Translated: CASSQMRGTHYEQYF.

V is TRBV19 and J is TRBJ1-5; 11 bases align to TRBD1. CDR1 is LNHDA, CDR2 SQIVND, per germline (reference sequence). V gave up 6 bases and J gave up 5 bases; unmatched junction bases: 3. The CDR3 length is 14 residues. The CDR3 loop reads CASRPGQGDQPQHF. In DNA, the CDR3 is TGTGCCAGTAGGCCGGGACAGGGGGATCAGCCCCAGCATTTT.

The chain combines TRBV7-8 with TRBJ1-3; no definite D call. The CDR3 has 14 residues. The V end lost 1 base, the J end lost 0 bases, and 4 bases lay between the germline ends. Germline CDR1 SGHVS, CDR2 FQNEAQ. CDR3 protein: CASSLGSSGNTIYF. CDR3 in DNA: TGTGCCAGCAGCTTAGGCAGCTCTGGAAACACCATATATTTT.

This sequence joins TRBV29-1 and TRBJ2-7, with 8 bases that match TRBD1. The V and J ends lost 5 bases and 2 bases, in that order; junction bases with no gene match: 11. Germline loops: CDR1 SQVTM, CDR2 ANQGSEA. The CDR3 runs 15 residues. CDR3 DNA: TGCAGCGTTACCAGAACCGGGACAGGTCCCTACGAGCAGTACTTC. Amino acids: CSVTRTGTGPYEQYF.

This clone was found once. The chain couples TRBV6-5 to TRBJ2-7, with D maybe TRBD2 (5 bases). The CDR3 has 15 amino acids. The germline V gene has CDR1 MNHEY and CDR2 SVGAGI. Deletions cut 5 bases from V and 0 bases from J, with 14 bases between. The CDR3 nucleotides are TGTGCCAGCAGTCCACCCGGACTTCTCTCCTACGAGCAGTACTTC. Protein: CASSPPGLLSYEQYF.

The chain joins TRBV23-1 to TRBJ2-4; TRBD2 is a possible D gene (5 bases). TRBV23-1 is recorded as an ORF, its role being uncertain. V was pared by 8 bases and J by 4 bases, with 18 bases between. There are 15 residues in the CDR3. The CDR3 region is CASRPGERRKNIQYF. In DNA, the CDR3 is TGCGCCAGCCGCCCAGGCGAGCGGAGGAAAAACATTCAGTACTTC.

The rearrangement links TRBV11-2 to TRBJ2-7, with a possible D match to TRBD1 (6 bases). CDR3 length equals 12 residues. The germline V and J ends were trimmed by 3 bases and 6 bases, with 9 bases remaining between them. Germline V gene data show CDR1 as SGHAT and CDR2 as FQNNGV. The CDR3 DNA sequence: TGTGCCAGCAGCTTGGACAGAACCGAGCAGTACTTC. This sequence encodes CASSLDRTEQYF.

The chain uses TRBV19 and TRBJ1-1; D remains ambiguous. The V gene's germline CDR1 is LNHDA and CDR2 SQIVND (reference sequence). The CDR3 contains 13 residues. Trimming cost V 5 bases and J 2 bases, with 9 bases left between them. In nucleotides, the CDR3 is TGTGCCAGTAGTTCCAGTCGTAACACTGAAGCTTTCTTT. Its translation is CASSSSRNTEAFF.

This sequence joins TRBV6-5 and TRBJ1-3; the match to TRBD1 covers 8 bases. The length of the CDR3 is 15 residues. V shed 5 bases, J shed 0 bases, and the junction held 3 bases outside the gene matches. CDR1 and CDR2 from the germline V gene are MNHEY and SVGAGI. CDR3 nucleotide sequence: TGTGCCAGCAGTATAACAGGGGGCTCTGGAAACACCATATATTTT. This translates into CASSITGGSGNTIYF.

This clone was seen just once. The chain is built from TRBV6-6 and TRBJ2-7; 8 bases are a match to TRBD2. After removal of 5 bases from V and 4 bases from J, the junction contained 16 bases not matched to a gene. The germline CDR1 and CDR2 sequences are MNHNY and SVGAGI (reference sequence). CDR3 length: 17 residues. This chain's CDR3 is CASSHPPGSGSRYEQYF. The CDR3 nucleotides are TGTGCCAGCAGTCACCCTCCGGGGAGCGGGAGTAGGTACGAGCAGTACTTC.

This clone is a singleton in its sample. This rearrangement joins TRBV6-5 to TRBJ2-5, with D uncertain. In germline, CDR1 is MNHEY, CDR2 SVGAGI. Trimming shortened V by 2 bases and J by 4 bases, and 11 bases separated the two germline ends. CDR3 length equals 14 residues. Here the CDR3 DNA reads TGTGCCAGCAGTTACGGCCGAAACCTAGAGACCCAGTACTTC. Translation gives CASSYGRNLETQYF.